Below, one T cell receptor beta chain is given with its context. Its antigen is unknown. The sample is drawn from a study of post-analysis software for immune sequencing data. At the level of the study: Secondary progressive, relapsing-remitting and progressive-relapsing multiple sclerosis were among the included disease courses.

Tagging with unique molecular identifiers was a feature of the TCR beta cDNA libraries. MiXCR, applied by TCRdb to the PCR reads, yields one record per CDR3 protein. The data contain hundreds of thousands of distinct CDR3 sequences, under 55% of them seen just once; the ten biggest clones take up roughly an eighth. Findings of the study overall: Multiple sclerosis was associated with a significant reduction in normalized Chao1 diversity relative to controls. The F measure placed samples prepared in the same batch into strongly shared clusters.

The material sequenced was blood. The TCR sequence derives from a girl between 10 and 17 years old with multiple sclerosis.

In nucleotides, the CDR3 is TGTGCCAGCAGACACGGGACGCAGCTATACAATGAGCAGTTCTTC. Translation: CASRHGTQLYNEQFF. The chain employs TRBV7-9 and TRBJ2-1; D tentatively fits TRBD1 or TRBD2 (5 bases each). Germline V gene data show CDR1 as SEHNR and CDR2 as FQNEAQ (reference sequence). V was pared by 6 bases and J by 4 bases, with 16 bases between. The CDR3 extends over 15 amino acids.